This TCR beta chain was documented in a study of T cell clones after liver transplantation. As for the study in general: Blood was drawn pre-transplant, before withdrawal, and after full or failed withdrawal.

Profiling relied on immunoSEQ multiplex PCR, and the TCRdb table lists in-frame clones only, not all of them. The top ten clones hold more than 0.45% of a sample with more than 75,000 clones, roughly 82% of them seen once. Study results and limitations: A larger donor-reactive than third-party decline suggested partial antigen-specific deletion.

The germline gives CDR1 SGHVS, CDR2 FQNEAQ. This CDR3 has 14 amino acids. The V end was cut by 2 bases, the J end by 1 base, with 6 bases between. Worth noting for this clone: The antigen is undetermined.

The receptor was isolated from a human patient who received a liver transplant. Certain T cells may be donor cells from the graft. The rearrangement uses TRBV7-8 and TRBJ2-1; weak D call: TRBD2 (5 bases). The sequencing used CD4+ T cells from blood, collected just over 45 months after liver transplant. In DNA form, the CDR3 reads TGTGCCAGCAGCTTACCGGGATCCTACAATGAGCAGTTCTTC. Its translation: CASSLPGSYNEQFF.